The 28 T cell receptor beta chains presented below share a single source sample, sequenced in a study of shared clonotypes between healthy human individuals. Only CD45RO-negative cells positively selected for CCR7 counted as naive CD8 cells, so terminally differentiated effector memory CD45RA+ cells were excluded. The protocol was immunoSEQ multiplex PCR, while the TCRdb copy is restricted to in-frame clones and leaves out a portion. The sample has roughly 600,000 clones, more than 95% seen once. The sequenced sample consisted of naive CD8+ T cells sorted from blood. The origin of the receptors is a man aged 25-45 years in good health.

The J gene is TRBJ2-2, the V gene TRBV14; 8 bases are shared with TRBD1. Germline CDR1 reads SGHDN; CDR2 reads FVKESK. CDR3 length equals 14 residues. Germline trimming cut 1 base from V and 7 bases from J; bases unmatched to any gene: 2. The CDR3 spells CASSQGTGFGELFF. The CDR3 DNA reads TGTGCCAGCAGCCAAGGGACAGGGTTCGGGGAGCTGTTTTTT.

CDR3 residues: CASSGTSFSEQYF. The CDR3 DNA reads as TGTGCCAGCAGCGGGACTAGCTTTTCCGAGCAGTACTTC. This chain links TRBV9 with TRBJ2-7, with 8 bases fitting TRBD2. The CDR3 is 13 amino acids. The V gene end was trimmed by 3 bases and the J gene end by 6 bases; junction bases not matched to a gene: 5. CDR1 and CDR2 from the germline V gene are SGDLS and YYNGEE.

About this clone: The same CDR3 is also encoded by other DNA sequences in this sample. The gene calls are TRBV11-2 and TRBJ2-7; D unclear. From germline, CDR1 is SGHAT and CDR2 FQNNGV. Trimming removed 1 base from V and 0 bases from J, with 4 bases in between. CDR3 length: 13 residues. The CDR3 region is CASSLGSSYEQYF. CDR3 in DNA: TGTGCCAGCAGCTTAGGGAGCTCCTACGAGCAGTACTTC.

The J gene is TRBJ2-3, the V gene TRBV7-9, with 10 nucleotides matching TRBD1. This CDR3 spans 17 amino acids. The trim removed 4 bases at V and 1 base at J, leaving 8 bases unmatched. Germline V gene sequence: CDR1 SEHNR, CDR2 FQNEAQ (reference sequence). The CDR3 bases are TGTGCCAGCAGCTCCTACACTGGGACAGGGGGCACAGATACGCAGTATTTT. Translating it yields CASSSYTGTGGTDTQYF.

Notes on this clone: The junction departs from the called germline gene at one end, perhaps through a read error. The gene calls are TRBV4-1 and TRBJ2-5; 8 nucleotides match TRBD2. CDR1 is MGHRA, CDR2 YSYEKL, per germline. The CDR3 has 15 residues. The CDR3 here is CASRQDRGLGETQYF. The CDR3 bases are TGCGCCAGCAGACAAGATCGGGGACTAGGCGAGACCCAGTACTTC.

The CDR3 protein is CATSERRESYNEQFF. The CDR3 DNA reads as TGTGCCACCAGCGAGCGGCGGGAGAGTTACAATGAGCAGTTCTTC. V gene TRBV15 combines with J gene TRBJ2-1; the match to TRBD2 covers 7 bases. CDR1 and CDR2 from the germline V gene are LNHNV and YYDKDF (reference sequence). The V segment lost 5 bases and the J segment 4 bases; nucleotides outside the gene matches: 8. The length of the CDR3 is 15 residues.

This clone was recorded once. Other DNA sequences in this sample translate to the same CDR3. The chain employs TRBV6-5 and TRBJ1-1, with D unclear. Trimming took 3 bases from V and 5 from J, leaving 7 bases between them. The CDR3 runs to 12 residues. Germline V lookup: CDR1 MNHEY, CDR2 SVGAGI. The CDR3 loop reads CASSYMGTEAFF. CDR3 DNA sequence: TGTGCCAGCAGTTATATGGGGACTGAAGCTTTCTTT.

The V and J genes are TRBV7-8 and TRBJ2-1; D is perhaps TRBD2 (5 bases). Between the trimmed V and J ends, which lost 1 base and 2 bases, there was a span of 15 bases. This CDR3 region has 17 residues. The germline CDR1 and CDR2 sequences are SGHVS and FQNEAQ. The CDR3 sequence: CASSLVSGLIPYNEQFF. The CDR3 DNA is TGTGCCAGCAGCTTAGTATCGGGGTTAATCCCCTACAATGAGCAGTTCTTC.

This rearrangement joins TRBV30 to TRBJ2-6; D not certain. CDR3 length: 14 residues. Trimming took off 4 bases at V and 0 bases at J, with 7 bases between the two ends. Germline V gene data show CDR1 as GTSNPN and CDR2 as SVGIG (reference sequence). The CDR3 spells CAWISVSGANVLTF. CDR3 nucleotides: TGTGCCTGGATCAGCGTCTCTGGGGCCAACGTCCTGACTTTC.

The rearrangement links TRBV5-4 to TRBJ2-7; 10 nucleotides match TRBD1. The germline V gene has CDR1 SGHNT and CDR2 YYREEE (reference sequence). J was trimmed by 6 bases and V by 5 bases; bases with no gene match: 11. This CDR3 is 15 amino acids long. The CDR3 is CASRDAGTGDREQYF. In DNA form, the CDR3 reads TGTGCCAGCAGGGACGCCGGGACAGGGGATCGCGAGCAGTACTTC.

In this sample, this clone turned up once. V and J are TRBV6-5 and TRBJ2-7; D unclear. Trimming shortened V by 5 bases and J by 5 bases, and 16 bases separated the two germline ends. This CDR3 contains 14 residues. Germline V gene sequence: CDR1 MNHEY, CDR2 SVGAGI. The CDR3 reads CASSPGSLIDEQYF. CDR3 coding DNA: TGTGCCAGCAGTCCCGGGTCCTTAATCGACGAGCAGTACTTC.

This clone was counted a single time. The V gene is TRBV7-6, the J gene TRBJ2-7; D might be TRBD1 or TRBD2, each matching 5 bases. The germline gives CDR1 SGHVS, CDR2 FNYEAQ. There are 14 residues in the CDR3. Deletions cut 5 bases from V and 4 bases from J, with 15 bases between. The CDR3 nucleotides are TGTGCCAGCAGCCCGCCCGGGACCGCATACGAGCAGTACTTC. This gives the protein CASSPPGTAYEQYF.

This chain connects TRBV7-2 to TRBJ1-1, with no clear D. The CDR3 contains 14 residues. CDR1 SGHTA and CDR2 FQGNSA come from the germline V gene. Trimming left V 5 bases short and J 4 bases short, with 14 bases between. The CDR3 bases are TGTGCCAGCAGCGAAACGCTAGGGATCACTGAAGCTTTCTTT. Protein product: CASSETLGITEAFF.

This CDR3 reads CASSQDQGYYNEQFF. DNA of the CDR3: TGTGCCAGCAGCCAAGACCAGGGATACTACAATGAGCAGTTCTTC. This chain uses TRBV14 with TRBJ2-1; D is perhaps TRBD1 (5 bases). The germline V gene has CDR1 SGHDN and CDR2 FVKESK. Trimming left V 0 bases short and J 3 bases short, with 9 bases between. The CDR3 is 15 residues long.

This sequence joins TRBV27 and TRBJ2-1, with D perhaps matching TRBD2 (5 bases). The ends were cut back, 7 bases at V and 4 bases at J, with 14 bases in the middle. Germline assignment: CDR1 MNHEY and CDR2 SMNVEV (reference sequence). This CDR3 contains 14 residues. This CDR3 reads CASKKGGLYNEQFF. The CDR3 DNA is TGTGCCAGCAAAAAAGGCGGGCTTTACAATGAGCAGTTCTTC.

This rearrangement joins TRBV7-9 to TRBJ2-3; D remains ambiguous. The CDR3 runs to 12 residues. Per germline, CDR1 SEHNR and CDR2 FQNEAQ (reference sequence). The V end was cut by 0 bases, the J end by 5 bases, with 3 bases between. The CDR3 DNA sequence: TGTGCCAGCAGCTTAGCGCTAGATACGCAGTATTTT. Encoded protein: CASSLALDTQYF.

The rearrangement joins TRBV5-6 to TRBJ2-7, with D tentatively TRBD1 (6 bases). The V end lost 1 base, the J end lost 0 bases, and 14 bases lay between the germline ends. Per the germline V gene, CDR1 is SGHDT and CDR2 is YYEEEE. The CDR3 totals 16 residues. The CDR3 DNA sequence: TGTGCCAGCAGCTTGTCCACAGGGAGAAGCTCCTACGAGCAGTACTTC. Its protein product is CASSLSTGRSSYEQYF.

This sequence joins TRBV9 and TRBJ2-3; 8 bases align to TRBD2. Looked up from germline, CDR1 is SGDLS and CDR2 is YYNGEE. J was trimmed by 0 bases and V by 3 bases; bases with no gene match: 6. CDR3 length: 16 residues. CDR3 sequence: CASSGPPSGSTDTQYF. Here the CDR3 DNA reads TGTGCCAGCAGCGGGCCCCCTAGCGGGAGCACAGATACGCAGTATTTT.

The V and J genes are TRBV7-9 and TRBJ2-1, with 11 bases identical to TRBD2. The germline V gene has CDR1 SEHNR and CDR2 FQNEAQ (reference sequence). The CDR3 has 15 residues. Trimming at V came to 3 bases and at J to 6 bases, leaving 4 bases not matched to a gene. The CDR3 DNA follows: TGTGCCAGCAGCTTTGCACTAGCGGGAGTCAATGAGCAGTTCTTC. It specifies CASSFALAGVNEQFF.

The CDR3 DNA reads TGCGCCAGACTAAAACAGGTTCTAACTAACTATGGCTACACCTTC. It translates to CARLKQVLTNYGYTF. The chain carries TRBV10-1 and TRBJ1-2; a weak D match, TRBD1 (5 bases). Per the germline V gene, CDR1 is WNHNN and CDR2 is SYGVQD (reference sequence). The CDR3 consists of 15 residues. Trimming cost V 9 bases and J 0 bases, with 17 bases left between them.

CDR3 bases: TGCGCCAGCAGCCAAGAGGGTATTGTGGGGGTGAAGGAAAAACTGTTTTTT. Its translation is CASSQEGIVGVKEKLFF. J is TRBJ1-4 and V is TRBV4-3; D might be TRBD1 (5 bases). There are 17 residues in the CDR3. Germline-derived CDR1 and CDR2 are LGHNA and YSLEER. Trimming stripped 0 bases from V and 8 bases from J, with 19 bases between.

This clone was found once. The J gene is TRBJ2-1, the V gene TRBV19, with TRBD2 matching over 11 bases. The CDR3 has 15 residues. Germline V gives CDR1 LNHDA, CDR2 SQIVND (reference sequence). V lost 3 bases, J lost 8 bases, and 6 bases stayed unmatched. The CDR3 loop reads CASSILLAGVHEQFF. CDR3 nucleotide sequence: TGTGCCAGTAGTATTCTACTAGCGGGAGTCCATGAGCAGTTCTTC.

In its sample, this clone was seen once. The rearrangement uses TRBV30 and TRBJ1-5, with TRBD1 as a possible D gene (5 bases). There are 14 residues in the CDR3. Trimming removed 0 bases from V and 10 bases from J, with 16 bases in between. Germline CDR1 is GTSNPN and CDR2 is SVGIG (reference sequence). In DNA form, the CDR3 reads TGTGCCTGGAGTGTGCTGGGACCTACAGTACCCCAGCATTTT. Translating gives CAWSVLGPTVPQHF.

The rearrangement joins TRBV6-5 to TRBJ2-7; possible D gene TRBD1, 6 bases. Germline lookup yields CDR1 MNHEY and CDR2 SVGAGI. The CDR3 is made up of 12 amino acids. Trimming removed 5 bases from V and 5 bases from J, with 10 bases in between. As DNA, the CDR3 is TGTGCCAGCAGTACAGGGCTCAACGAGCAGTACTTC. This gives the protein CASSTGLNEQYF.

This chain uses TRBV28 with TRBJ2-3, with 12 bases lining up with TRBD1. The CDR3 contains 15 residues. V shed 6 bases, J shed 5 bases, and the junction held 6 bases outside the gene matches. From germline, CDR1 is MDHEN and CDR2 SYDVKM. CDR3 DNA sequence: TGTGCCAGCAGCCGGGGACAGGGGGCCGGAGATACGCAGTATTTT. Translated, it gives CASSRGQGAGDTQYF.

This rearrangement joins TRBV9 to TRBJ2-5; either TRBD1 or TRBD2 may fit D (5 bases each). With 3 bases removed from V and 11 bases from J, the gap between germline ends came to 14 bases. CDR1 SGDLS and CDR2 YYNGEE come from the germline V gene. CDR3 length: 12 residues. The CDR3 here is CASSGDGPTQYF. The CDR3 DNA is TGTGCCAGCAGCGGGGACGGACCAACTCAGTACTTC.

The rearrangement links TRBV5-6 to TRBJ1-1, with D unclear. Trimming shortened V by 4 bases and J by 9 bases, and 16 bases separated the two germline ends. Germline V gene data show CDR1 as SGHDT and CDR2 as YYEEEE. CDR3 length: 13 amino acids. CDR3 region: CASSQGNAGKAFF. The CDR3 DNA sequence: TGTGCCAGCAGCCAAGGCAATGCTGGCAAAGCTTTCTTT. Full variable domain (missing parts from reference TRBV5-6 and TRBJ1-1): DAGVTQSPTHLIKTRGQQVTLRCSPKSGHDTVSWYQQALGQGPQFIFQYYEEEERQRGNFPDRFSGHQFPNYSSELNVNALLLGDSALYLCASSQGNAGKAFFGQGTRLTVV.

The genes are TRBV30 and TRBJ1-1; no firm D call. Trimming took off 1 base at V and 6 bases at J, with 6 bases between the two ends. The CDR3 has 11 amino acids. Looked up from germline, CDR1 is GTSNPN and CDR2 is SVGIG (reference sequence). CDR3 in amino acids: CAWSEGPEAFF. As DNA, the CDR3 is TGTGCCTGGAGTGAGGGTCCTGAAGCTTTCTTT. The full variable domain, in which reference TRBV30 and TRBJ1-1 provide the parts outside the CDR3, is SQTIHQWPATLVQPVGSPLSLECTVEGTSNPNLYWYRQAAGRGLQLLFYSVGIGQISSEVPQNLSASRPQDRQFILSSKKLLLSDSGFYLCAWSEGPEAFFGQGTRLTVV.